This T cell receptor (beta chain) was documented in a study of shared clonotypes between healthy human individuals. Study-wide results and caveats: Clonotype sharing levels among donors were expected to vary with sequencing depth.

Original processing notes: Filtering differed because ImmunoSEQ produced junction-only sequences that carried no quality scores. The repertoire was sequenced with immunoSEQ multiplex PCR; TCRdb's copy has only in-frame clones and lacks some. V, J and clone size reflect that table, while D and trimming were determined from the DNA. The sample includes 1.5 million to 2.5 million clones, about 95% of them seen just once. Positive CCR7 selection of CD45RO-negative cells yielded the naive CD8 cells, and terminally differentiated effector memory CD45RA+ cells were excluded. With regard to this clone: Its antigen is unidentified.

CDR3 length equals 14 residues. The germline gives CDR1 PRHDT, CDR2 FYEKMQ (reference sequence). Trimming pared 5 bases from V and 5 bases from J, leaving 14 bases between. V usage is TRBV13 and J usage is TRBJ2-3; D not resolved. What was sequenced was naive CD8+ T cells sorted from blood. This clonotype originated in a man aged 18 to 35 in good health. CDR3 coding DNA: TGTGCCAGCAGCCTTAGTCAGTTAGGAGATACGCAGTATTTT. As protein: CASSLSQLGDTQYF. The variable domain in full, with the rest retrieved from reference TRBV13 and TRBJ2-3, is AAGVIQSPRHLIKEKRETATLKCYPIPRHDTVYWYQQGPGQDPQFLISFYEKMQSDKGSIPDRFSAQQFSDYHSELNMSSLELGDSALYFCASSLSQLGDTQYFGPGTRLTVL.